This TCR beta chain appears in the sequencing data of a study of blood T cells in healthy people across ages. Findings and limits, study-wide: Total diversity from one million sequenced T cells was likely underestimated.

On this clonotype itself: Its target is unknown.

A J-beta primer mix and a sample-barcoded 5' primer were used in a second PCR of about 7 to 12 cycles. TCRdb recomputed calls from the 5' RACE reads with MiXCR, one row per CDR3 protein. Here the sample spans about 1.8 million distinct CDR3 sequences, about 49% being singletons. V lost 5 bases and J lost 7; bases outside the gene matches: 12. Germline V CDR1 and CDR2: SGHTA, FQGNSA. The CDR3 contains 16 residues. This sequence originates from a middle-aged woman in good health. The material sequenced was blood. The chain recombines TRBV7-2 with TRBJ2-2, with TRBD2 identical over 8 bases. The CDR3 is CASSLLRGGLGGELFF. The CDR3 region has the DNA TGTGCCAGCAGCCTCCTCCGGGGGGGCCTTGGCGGGGAGCTGTTTTTT.